This T cell receptor beta chain was obtained from a study of long-term antiretroviral therapy in people with HIV. Study at large: Some samples came about a decade before the 2015 immediate-ART recommendation, and these were the earliest. Study results and caveats: Nothing was known about ART adherence, viral resistance or changes in therapy.

HIV-positive participants all received treatment in the United States. Germline CDR1 reads MNHEY; CDR2 reads SMNVEV (reference sequence). Trimming removed 10 bases from V and 3 bases from J; junction bases left unmatched: 7. The CDR3 loop spans 15 amino acids. A note on this clone: Antigen specificity is unknown.

They ran version v3.0 of the immunoSEQ assay at survey level. This table comes from immunoSEQ multiplex PCR, and its TCRdb copy is limited to in-frame clones, with some not included. The top ten hold roughly 3.5% of the sample, which has 20,000 to 25,000 clones, 70% to 90% seen once. The sequenced sample was unsorted PBMCs, obtained 2.6 years after starting antiretroviral therapy. The chain is built from TRBV27 and TRBJ1-3; 12 nucleotides line up with TRBD1. The receptor was derived from a woman between 45 and 65 years old with HIV. The CDR3 DNA sequence: TGTGCCACAGCCGGGACAGGGGGCATTGGAAACACCATATATTTT. It specifies CATAGTGGIGNTIYF.